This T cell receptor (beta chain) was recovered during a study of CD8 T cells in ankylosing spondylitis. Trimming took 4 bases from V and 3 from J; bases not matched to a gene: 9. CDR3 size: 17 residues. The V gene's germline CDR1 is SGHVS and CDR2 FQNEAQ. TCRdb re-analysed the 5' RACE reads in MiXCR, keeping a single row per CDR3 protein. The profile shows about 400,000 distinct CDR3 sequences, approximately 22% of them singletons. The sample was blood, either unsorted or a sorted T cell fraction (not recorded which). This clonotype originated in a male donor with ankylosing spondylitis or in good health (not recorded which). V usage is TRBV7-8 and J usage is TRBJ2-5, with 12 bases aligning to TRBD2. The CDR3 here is CASSSRLAGEPKETQYF. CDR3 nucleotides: TGTGCCAGCAGCTCACGACTAGCGGGGGAGCCAAAAGAGACCCAGTACTTC.